Detailed here is one T cell receptor beta chain. Antigen unknown. This sample was taken from a study of PD-1 blockade in mismatch repair-deficient tumors. Background on the study: Patients had around 12 mismatch repair-deficient cancer types, all previously treated and progressing.

The germline gives CDR1 LGHNT, CDR2 FRNRAP. The CDR3 is 16 amino acids. The V gene lost 0 bases and the J gene lost 2 bases, with 10 bases spanning the gap. Overall study findings and caveats: Tumor-resident clones, often undetectable pretreatment in blood, expanded then contracted after pembrolizumab.

TCRs were sequenced from a few patients responding to pembrolizumab. The table came from immunoSEQ multiplex PCR; TCRdb's copy has only in-frame clones and leaves some out. The sample records 65,000 to 80,000 clones, about 72% being singletons. This sample comprised peripheral blood, obtained 2 weeks after starting pembrolizumab. The V and J genes are TRBV12-5 and TRBJ2-2; D remains ambiguous. The TCR was taken from an adult with mismatch repair-deficient cancer. The CDR3 protein is CASGLVQESNTGELFF. CDR3 DNA sequence: TGTGCTAGTGGTTTGGTTCAGGAAAGCAACACCGGGGAGCTGTTTTTT.